The entry below describes one TCR beta chain. Its target is not known. The sample originates from a study of cytomegalovirus exposure and HLA in healthy donors. Trimming removed 0 bases from V and 4 bases from J, with 13 bases in between. Germline CDR1 SGHDT, CDR2 YYEEEE. CDR3 size: 15 residues. Overall study results and limits: Earlier analysis found most TCR beta V segments productive about 87% or about 30% of the time. Sequencing likely produced, as an artifact, a cluster of highly shared sequence variants.

Use of 60 Vbeta and 13 Jbeta primers characterized the PCR. Repertoires were generated with immunoSEQ multiplex PCR, while TCRdb's copy carries only in-frame clones and drops some. The sample carries roughly 60,000 clones, approximately 77% recorded once. The rearrangement links TRBV5-6 to TRBJ1-1; D might be TRBD1 (5 bases). The TCR was taken from a woman aged 40 to 50 in good health and CMV-seropositive. Specimen: PBMCs. CDR3 region: CASSLAGVRVTEAFF. The CDR3 DNA reads as TGTGCCAGCAGCTTGGCCGGCGTCAGGGTCACTGAAGCTTTCTTT.